A single sample is the source of the 14 T cell receptor beta chains below, sequenced in a study of T cell changes during pregnancy in multiple sclerosis. Libraries were prepared by immunoSEQ multiplex PCR; TCRdb keeps only in-frame clonotypes and omits some of them. The sample holds 45,000 to 55,000 clones, more than 85% seen once. The sequences come from peripheral blood, collected after pregnancy. These receptors were obtained from a female donor with multiple sclerosis, enrolled in a pregnancy study.

The chain employs TRBV6-5 and TRBJ1-5, with TRBD1 identical over 11 bases. CDR3 length equals 16 residues. Germline V lookup: CDR1 MNHEY, CDR2 SVGAGI. V shed 4 bases and J 4 bases; nucleotides not matched to a gene: 6. CDR3 in DNA: TGTGCCAGCAGTTCCGCCGGGACAGGGGGAAATCAGCCCCAGCATTTT. Its protein is CASSSAGTGGNQPQHF.

The chain carries TRBV5-1 and TRBJ1-3, with 8 bases matching TRBD1. This CDR3 is 16 amino acids long. CDR1 and CDR2 (germline): SGHRS, YFSETQ. V lost 3 bases and J lost 8; bases outside the gene matches: 13. DNA for the CDR3: TGCGCCAGCAGCTCTGGGACAGGTATGGGTAGCGACACCATATATTTT. It specifies CASSSGTGMGSDTIYF.

The chain joins TRBV30 to TRBJ1-2; D is perhaps TRBD1 (5 bases). V lost 4 bases, J lost 2 bases, and 11 bases lay in between. This CDR3 region has 13 residues. Germline V gene lookup returns CDR1 GTSNPN and CDR2 SVGIG (reference sequence). CDR3 region: CAWNRHLNYGYTF. CDR3 nucleotides: TGTGCCTGGAACAGGCATCTAAACTATGGCTACACCTTC.

The chain combines TRBV4-2 with TRBJ2-6, with D unclear. CDR3 length: 15 residues. Between the trimmed V and J ends, which lost 1 base and 0 bases, there was a span of 4 bases. Germline loops: CDR1 LGHNA, CDR2 YNFKEQ. The CDR3 here is CASSQAHSGANVLTF. As DNA, the CDR3 is TGTGCCAGCAGCCAAGCCCACTCTGGGGCCAACGTCCTGACTTTC.

This chain connects TRBV6-1 to TRBJ2-1; 7 positions match TRBD1. The germline gives CDR1 MNHNS, CDR2 SASEGT. Trimming took 1 base from V and 3 from J; bases not matched to a gene: 3. The CDR3 covers 15 residues. CDR3 in amino acids: CASSEEAGGYNEQFF. In DNA form, the CDR3 reads TGTGCCAGCAGTGAAGAAGCAGGGGGCTACAATGAGCAGTTCTTC.

The chain employs TRBV2 and TRBJ1-2; a weak D match, TRBD1 (6 bases). Germline-derived CDR1 and CDR2 are SNHLY and FYNNEI. This CDR3 has 13 residues. Trimming pared 5 bases from V and 2 bases from J, leaving 9 bases between. CDR3 sequence (DNA): TGTGCCAGCAGTCGTACAGGGAACTATGGCTACACCTTC. It codes for CASSRTGNYGYTF.

The CDR3 loop is CASSYGVSGYEQYF. CDR3 in DNA: TGTGCCAGCAGTTACGGGGTTTCGGGGTACGAGCAGTACTTC. The chain couples TRBV6-5 to TRBJ2-7, with a possible D match to TRBD2 (5 bases). Deletions cut 2 bases from V and 4 bases from J, with 12 bases between. The germline V gene has CDR1 MNHEY and CDR2 SVGAGI. The CDR3 consists of 14 residues.

This clone was seen a single time. The gene calls are TRBV2 and TRBJ2-3; 9 bases align to TRBD2. The V gene end was trimmed by 4 bases and the J gene end by 2 bases; junction bases not matched to a gene: 4. This CDR3 is 15 amino acids long. Germline V gene lookup returns CDR1 SNHLY and CDR2 FYNNEI. In nucleotides, the CDR3 is TGTGCCAGCAGTGGTAGCGGGGGACACACAGATACGCAGTATTTT. As protein: CASSGSGGHTDTQYF. The whole variable domain, remainder taken from reference TRBV2 and TRBJ2-3, is EPEVTQTPSHQVTQMGQEVILRCVPISNHLYFYWYRQILGQKVEFLVSFYNNEISEKSEIFDDQFSVERPDGSNFTLKIRSTKLEDSAMYFCASSGSGGHTDTQYFGPGTRLTVL.

The chain carries TRBV11-3 and TRBJ2-1; tentatively, D is TRBD2 (6 bases). Per the germline V gene, CDR1 is SGHNT and CDR2 is YENEEA. V was pared by 5 bases and J by 12 bases, with 14 bases between. The length of the CDR3 is 12 residues. The CDR3 coding sequence is TGTGCCAGCAGCCCAACCCTGGGAGGGCAGTTCTTC. This sequence encodes CASSPTLGGQFF.

This chain uses TRBV4-1 with TRBJ1-5; D is undetermined. Germline CDR1 reads MGHRA; CDR2 reads YSYEKL. There are 13 residues in the CDR3. The V end lost 5 bases, the J end lost 3 bases, and 8 bases lay between the germline ends. This chain's CDR3 is CASSSTDNQPQHF. The CDR3 nucleotides read TGCGCCAGCAGCAGCACTGACAATCAGCCCCAGCATTTT.

V is TRBV6-6 and J is TRBJ2-3; no definite D call. The CDR3 contains 12 residues. The V and J ends lost 7 bases and 10 bases respectively, with 15 bases between them. Looked up from germline, CDR1 is MNHNY and CDR2 is SVGAGI (reference sequence). The CDR3 here is CASKVRSEAQYF. For the CDR3, the DNA is TGTGCCAGCAAGGTCCGCAGCGAAGCGCAGTATTTT.

This clone was found once. V usage is TRBV18 and J usage is TRBJ1-2; D possibly corresponds to TRBD1 (5 bases). The CDR3 covers 15 residues. V was pared by 3 bases and J by 5 bases, with 16 bases between. Germline V gene sequence: CDR1 KGHSH, CDR2 LQKENI. DNA for the CDR3: TGTGCCAGCTCACCGGGGCAGGGTCCCCTTTATGGCTACACCTTC. Translated: CASSPGQGPLYGYTF.

This clone has just one count. V gene TRBV6-6 combines with J gene TRBJ1-3; TRBD1 matches 7 bases. Germline-derived CDR1 and CDR2 are MNHNY and SVGAGI (reference sequence). Losses at the gene ends were 0 bases for V and 0 bases for J; bases not matched to a gene: 2. There are 16 residues in the CDR3. The CDR3: CASSYSGDSSGNTIYF. In DNA, the CDR3 is TGTGCCAGCAGTTACTCGGGGGACAGCTCTGGAAACACCATATATTTT.

This chain links TRBV9 with TRBJ1-6, with 7 bases matching TRBD1. V shed 3 bases, J shed 7 bases, and the junction held 10 bases outside the gene matches. Per the germline V gene, CDR1 is SGDLS and CDR2 is YYNGEE. The CDR3 is 16 residues long. In DNA, the CDR3 is TGTGCCAGCAGCGAAAGACAGGGTATCGGGAATTCACCCCTCCACTTT. Its translation: CASSERQGIGNSPLHF. The variable domain in full, completed from reference TRBV9 and TRBJ1-6, reads DSGVTQTPKHLITATGQRVTLRCSPRSGDLSVYWYQQSLDQGLQFLIQYYNGEERAKGNILERFSAQQFPDLHSELNLSSLELGDSALYFCASSERQGIGNSPLHFGNGTRLTVT.